Listed here are 29 T cell receptor beta chains from one sample, sequenced in a study of T-cell memory formation after mild COVID-19. Each CDR3 protein is one row after TCRdb ran MiXCR on the 5' RACE reads. This sample has about 340,000 distinct CDR3 sequences, with about an eighth found just once. Sequencing was carried out using PBMCs or a T cell subset sorted from them (not recorded which). Receptors were obtained from a man in his late teens or twenties who had mild COVID-19 (a few samples of this study predate the infection). Cell type and time point are not known.

The chain has TRBV5-1 and TRBJ2-5, with TRBD1 identical over 7 bases. The V gene end was trimmed by 2 bases and the J gene end by 4 bases; junction bases not matched to a gene: 8. The CDR3 covers 15 residues. Germline CDR1 and CDR2: SGHRS and YFSETQ. The CDR3 reads CASSFGANRGETQYF. The CDR3 nucleotides read TGCGCCAGCAGCTTTGGGGCCAACAGGGGAGAGACCCAGTACTTC.

This clonotype turned up a few times. The genes are TRBV18 and TRBJ1-1; 10 bases line up with TRBD1. There are 14 residues in the CDR3. Germline V gene sequence: CDR1 KGHSH, CDR2 LQKENI. V was clipped by 4 bases and J by 8 bases; unmatched bases: 7. CDR3 DNA sequence: TGTGCCAGCTCACTAGGACAGGGGGTGAGCGAAGCTTTCTTT. Protein product: CASSLGQGVSEAFF.

The chain carries TRBV29-1 and TRBJ2-4; the D gene is possibly TRBD1 (6 bases). Trimming shortened V by 7 bases and J by 0 bases, and 10 bases separated the two germline ends. CDR1 and CDR2 (germline): SQVTM, ANQGSEA. This CDR3 has 13 amino acids. In nucleotides, the CDR3 is TGCAGCGCCTTACAGGGAGCCAAAAACATTCAGTACTTC. Translating gives CSALQGAKNIQYF.

This chain joins TRBV5-1 and TRBJ1-6; TRBD1 matches 9 bases. Germline V gives CDR1 SGHRS, CDR2 YFSETQ. The trim removed 0 bases at V and 10 bases at J, leaving 5 bases unmatched. The CDR3 totals 15 residues. The CDR3 here is CASSLVGTGMSPLHF. The CDR3 bases are TGCGCCAGCAGCTTGGTTGGGACAGGGATGTCACCCCTCCACTTT. Drawing the rest from reference TRBV5-1 and TRBJ1-6, the complete variable domain is KAGVTQTPRYLIKTRGQQVTLSCSPISGHRSVSWYQQTPGQGLQFLFEYFSETQRNKGNFPGRFSGRQFSNSRSEMNVSTLELGDSALYLCASSLVGTGMSPLHFGNGTRLTVT.

As DNA, the CDR3 is TGTGCCATCAGTGCTCGGCAGAGCTCCTACGAGCAGTACGTC. It is translated as CAISARQSSYEQYV. This sequence joins TRBV10-3 and TRBJ2-7; unclear D gene. Trimming took 4 bases from V and 0 from J, leaving 10 bases between them. The CDR3 is made up of 14 amino acids. The germline V gene encodes CDR1 ENHRY and CDR2 SYGVKD.

The count of this clonotype is one. V is TRBV4-3 and J is TRBJ2-3; either TRBD1 or TRBD2 may fit D (5 bases each). The germline CDR1 and CDR2 sequences are LGHNA and YSLEER. The V end lost 4 bases, the J end lost 1 base, and 9 bases lay between the germline ends. This CDR3 has 14 amino acids. The CDR3 DNA reads TGCGCCAGCAGCCGAGGGGACGGCACAGATACGCAGTATTTT. It yields the protein CASSRGDGTDTQYF.

The chain carries TRBV5-1 and TRBJ2-1; D remains ambiguous. Germline values: CDR1 SGHRS, CDR2 YFSETQ. Trimming pared 0 bases from V and 8 bases from J, leaving 15 bases between. The CDR3 totals 15 residues. The CDR3 nucleotides read TGCGCCAGCAGCTTGGTTGTAGCCGGTGTCGATGAGCAGTTCTTC. Protein product: CASSLVVAGVDEQFF.

This clonotype showed up just a few times. The chain uses TRBV6-5 and TRBJ2-4; 7 bases agree with TRBD1. The CDR3 contains 15 residues. With V trimmed by 4 bases and J by 10 bases, 13 bases remained unmatched. Germline V CDR1 and CDR2: MNHEY, SVGAGI. CDR3 region: CASSWTSGTAQIQYF. CDR3 coding DNA: TGTGCCAGCAGTTGGACTTCTGGGACAGCACAAATTCAGTACTTC.

In this sample, this clonotype turned up a few times. This rearrangement joins TRBV6-6 to TRBJ1-2; D possibly corresponds to TRBD1 (5 bases). Germline CDR1 and CDR2: MNHNY and SVGAGI (reference sequence). The V end lost 5 bases, the J end lost 7 bases, and 17 bases lay between the germline ends. This CDR3 comprises 14 residues. The CDR3 DNA sequence: TGTGCCAGCAGTGGTCGCAGGGAATTAGGTGGCTACACCTTC. This translates into CASSGRRELGGYTF.

The chain combines TRBV5-6 with TRBJ1-6; 8 bases map to TRBD1. Germline CDR1 and CDR2: SGHDT and YYEEEE. The CDR3 has 14 residues. The J segment lost 11 bases and the V segment lost 3 bases, leaving 7 bases of the junction unmatched. CDR3 loop: CASSSETGDAPLHF. The DNA of the CDR3 is TGTGCCAGCAGCTCCGAGACAGGGGATGCACCCCTCCACTTT.

V gene TRBV4-3 combines with J gene TRBJ2-2; D might be TRBD2 (6 bases). This CDR3 contains 16 residues. Germline CDR1 and CDR2: LGHNA and YSLEER. Trimming pared 10 bases from V and 5 bases from J, leaving 23 bases between. The CDR3 reads CATATVFSGETGELFF. DNA of the CDR3: TGCGCCACTGCGACCGTCTTTAGCGGAGAAACCGGGGAGCTGTTTTTT.

This clonotype was seen more than once but under ten times. The rearrangement uses TRBV6-5 and TRBJ2-4; TRBD1 aligns across 8 bases. The CDR3 has 15 amino acids. Germline V gene lookup returns CDR1 MNHEY and CDR2 SVGAGI. The J segment lost 7 bases and the V segment lost 5 bases, leaving 10 bases of the junction unmatched. The CDR3 loop is CASSDSRQGFNIQYF. CDR3 coding DNA: TGTGCCAGCAGTGATAGTAGACAGGGGTTTAACATTCAGTACTTC.

This chain uses TRBV20-1 with TRBJ2-3, with a possible D match to TRBD2 (7 bases). Germline assignment: CDR1 DFQATT and CDR2 SNEGSKA (reference sequence). V was pared by 0 bases and J by 1 base, with 17 bases between. The CDR3 runs to 17 residues. Here the CDR3 DNA reads TGCAGTGCTAGAGACGTATCTGGCGGGGGCGGCACAGATACGCAGTATTTT. This codes for CSARDVSGGGGTDTQYF.

This clonotype has only a few counts. The chain joins TRBV12-3 or TRBV12-4 to TRBJ2-3; 9 positions match TRBD2. The CDR3 totals 15 residues. Trimming took 2 bases from V and 6 from J; bases not matched to a gene: 6. CDR3 nucleotides: TGTGCCAGCAGTTTAATCCCTGCGGGGGGGGATACGCAGTATTTT. Protein sequence: CASSLIPAGGDTQYF.

This clonotype turned up a few times. This chain uses TRBV7-8 with TRBJ2-3; TRBD1 matches at 8 bases. This CDR3 has 16 residues. The germline V gene has CDR1 SGHVS and CDR2 FQNEAQ. J gave up 5 bases and V 6 bases, and 13 bases lay outside the gene matches. CDR3 loop: CASSFTPGQEKDTQYF. CDR3 DNA sequence: TGTGCCAGCAGTTTCACCCCGGGACAGGAGAAAGATACGCAGTATTTT.

The V and J genes are TRBV7-9 and TRBJ2-5; D perhaps matches TRBD1 (5 bases). CDR3 length: 13 residues. Looked up from germline, CDR1 is SEHNR and CDR2 is FQNEAQ (reference sequence). Deletions cut 3 bases from V and 9 bases from J, with 14 bases between. The CDR3 coding sequence is TGTGCCAGCAGCTTTAACGTCGAAGGGGCCCAGTACTTC. This encodes CASSFNVEGAQYF.

This clonotype was seen at least ten times. V gene TRBV12-3 or TRBV12-4 combines with J gene TRBJ1-2; 7 bases are shared with TRBD1. The CDR3 loop spans 14 amino acids. V lost 5 bases to trimming and J lost 3 bases; unmatched junction nucleotides: 6. In DNA, the CDR3 is TGTGCCAGCAGTCCGGGACAGACACACTATGGCTACACCTTC. Encoded protein: CASSPGQTHYGYTF.

The genes are TRBV6-5 and TRBJ1-2; D call uncertain. The CDR3 covers 16 residues. Germline V gene lookup returns CDR1 MNHEY and CDR2 SVGAGI. V was trimmed by 1 base and J by 8 bases, leaving 20 bases between them. The CDR3 DNA reads as TGTGCCAGCAGTTACTGGGCAGGCCCTCTGGGGTACGGCTACACCTTC. This gives the protein CASSYWAGPLGYGYTF.

This chain links TRBV3-1 with TRBJ2-7; D is uncertain. The CDR3 length is 11 residues. The germline CDR1 and CDR2 sequences are LGHDT and YNNKEL (reference sequence). The V gene lost 0 bases and the J gene lost 6 bases, with 3 bases spanning the gap. CDR3 residues: CASSQDGEQYF. DNA for the CDR3: TGTGCCAGCAGCCAAGATGGCGAGCAGTACTTC.

This clonotype was found a few times. This rearrangement joins TRBV4-3 to TRBJ2-2, with 8 positions matching TRBD2. The V gene's germline CDR1 is LGHNA and CDR2 YSLEER. The CDR3 covers 14 residues. Trimming cost V 6 bases and J 7 bases; bases outside gene matches: 7. CDR3 protein: CASSPAGGGGELFF. The CDR3 DNA reads TGCGCCAGCAGTCCGGCGGGGGGTGGCGGGGAGCTGTTTTTT.

This sequence joins TRBV12-3 or TRBV12-4 and TRBJ1-5; D remains unclear. Trimming cost V 1 base and J 6 bases, with 10 bases left between them. CDR3 length: 14 amino acids. CDR3 coding DNA: TGTGCCAGCAGTTTAGACCCGAGGGTTCAGCCCCAGCATTTT. Protein: CASSLDPRVQPQHF.

This clonotype was detected many times. V and J are TRBV11-3 and TRBJ1-1; D is uncertain. CDR1 is SGHNT and CDR2 is YENEEA in the germline V gene. The germline V and J ends were trimmed by 5 bases and 1 base, with 11 bases remaining between them. The CDR3 sequence is 14 residues long. Here the CDR3 DNA reads TGTGCCAGCAGCCGTAGCGTCGAGAACACTGAAGCTTTCTTT. Amino acid sequence: CASSRSVENTEAFF. Full variable domain (rest looked up from reference TRBV11-3 and TRBJ1-1): EAGVVQSPRYKIIEKKQPVAFWCNPISGHNTLYWYLQNLGQGPELLIRYENEEAVDDSQLPKDRFSAERLKGVDSTLKIQPAELGDSAVYLCASSRSVENTEAFFGQGTRLTVV.

This clonotype was seen more than once but under ten times. V gene TRBV4-3 combines with J gene TRBJ2-2, with D maybe TRBD1 (5 bases). The ends were cut back, 7 bases at V and 0 bases at J, with 18 bases in the middle. CDR1 is LGHNA, CDR2 YSLEER, per germline. The CDR3 has 17 amino acids. The CDR3 loop reads CASTERSFRANTGELFF. The CDR3 DNA follows: TGCGCCAGCACCGAAAGGTCCTTCAGGGCGAACACCGGGGAGCTGTTTTTT.

The chain recombines TRBV3-1 with TRBJ2-5, with a possible D match to TRBD1 (5 bases). Deletions cut 1 base from V and 5 bases from J, with 8 bases between. Germline V gene data show CDR1 as LGHDT and CDR2 as YNNKEL (reference sequence). The CDR3 spans 13 residues. In DNA, the CDR3 is TGTGCCAGCAGCCAAGTGACAGTGGAGACCCAGTACTTC. This translates into CASSQVTVETQYF.

There are a few counts of this clonotype. The chain carries TRBV6-5 and TRBJ2-2; 8 bases fit TRBD1. CDR1 and CDR2 from the germline V gene are MNHEY and SVGAGI. V was pared by 5 bases and J by 7 bases, with 9 bases of the junction left unmatched. This CDR3 has 15 amino acids. This CDR3 is CASSTDRGRSGELFF. The CDR3 nucleotides read TGTGCCAGCAGTACCGACAGGGGAAGGAGCGGGGAGCTGTTTTTT.

The chain is built from TRBV6-5 and TRBJ1-6, with TRBD1 matching 7 bases. The V and J ends lost 5 bases and 6 bases, in that order; junction bases with no gene match: 10. The CDR3 contains 16 residues. Germline lookup yields CDR1 MNHEY and CDR2 SVGAGI. In DNA, the CDR3 is TGTGCCAGCAGTGAACAGGGGATCTTTATTAATTCACCCCTCCACTTT. This gives the protein CASSEQGIFINSPLHF.

In this sample, this clonotype turned up many times. This sequence joins TRBV29-1 and TRBJ1-1; 7 nucleotides match TRBD1. Germline V lookup: CDR1 SQVTM, CDR2 ANQGSEA. There are 13 residues in the CDR3. After removal of 6 bases from V and 4 bases from J, the junction contained 8 bases not matched to a gene. CDR3 sequence reads: CSVAGQESTEAFF. CDR3 DNA: TGCAGCGTCGCTGGACAGGAAAGCACTGAAGCTTTCTTT.

The J gene is TRBJ2-3, the V gene TRBV28; D unresolved. This CDR3 has 15 amino acids. V was cut by 2 bases and J by 1 base, with 10 bases left in between. Germline CDR1 MDHEN, CDR2 SYDVKM. The CDR3 reads CASSLRSVGTDTQYF. CDR3 DNA sequence: TGTGCCAGCAGTTTACGGTCAGTGGGCACAGATACGCAGTATTTT.

This clonotype appeared many times. The J gene is TRBJ2-1, the V gene TRBV7-6; a possible D gene is TRBD1 (6 bases). V gave up 5 bases and J gave up 9 bases, with 14 bases separating them. The CDR3 contains 13 residues. In germline, CDR1 is SGHVS, CDR2 FNYEAQ. The CDR3 region has the DNA TGTGCCAGCAGCACCTCCCAGGGGAGTGAGCAGTTCTTC. Translating it yields CASSTSQGSEQFF.